This T cell receptor beta chain comes out of a study of blood T cell repertoires in COVID-19. At the level of the study: The origin of the acute and convalescent COVID-19 samples was the United States, Italy and Spain.

In germline, CDR1 is MRHNA, CDR2 SNTAGT. This CDR3 is built from 15 residues. The V and J ends lost 3 bases and 8 bases respectively, with 17 bases between them. TCRdb's table, derived via immunoSEQ multiplex PCR, lists solely in-frame clones and lacks some. The table shows 55,000 to 65,000 clones, with around 90% occurring only once. The sample taken for sequencing was peripheral blood. The gene calls are TRBV6-4 and TRBJ2-1, with D perhaps matching TRBD2 (5 bases). This clonotype was obtained from an elderly woman with active COVID-19. This CDR3 is CASSDGETPWDEQFF. The CDR3 DNA follows: TGTGCCAGCAGTGATGGGGAGACGCCCTGGGATGAGCAGTTCTTC.